This TCR beta chain comes out of a study of OX40 agonist ivuxolimab in advanced cancers. Study-wide context: The dose of intravenous ivuxolimab that patients received every 2 weeks ranged from 0.01 to 10 mg/kg.

The repertoire was sequenced with immunoSEQ multiplex PCR; TCRdb's copy has only in-frame clones and lacks some. The top ten clones hold roughly 13% of a sample with tens of thousands of clones, 80% to 90% of them seen once. The receptor comes from an adult with an advanced solid tumor such as melanoma, head and neck, liver or kidney cancer. Sequenced material: CD4+ or CD8+ T cells sorted from blood, taken in a trial of the OX40 agonist ivuxolimab.

This chain's CDR3 is CASSYRGGQSWNTGELFF. The CDR3 bases are TGTGCCAGCTCCTACAGGGGTGGTCAGTCATGGAACACCGGGGAGCTGTTTTTT. The chain couples TRBV11-2 to TRBJ2-2; 7 bases map to TRBD1. The trim removed 8 bases at V and 1 base at J, leaving 16 bases unmatched. The CDR3 runs to 18 residues. Germline CDR1 and CDR2: SGHAT and FQNNGV.